This T cell receptor beta chain was sequenced in a study of blood T cell repertoires in COVID-19. About the study: Samples came from the United States, Italy and Spain, spanning acute and convalescent COVID-19. Nucleic acid was either cDNA or gDNA, and it came from T cells, B-cell-depleted T cells, or PBMCs.

Germline trimming cut 6 bases from V and 0 bases from J; bases unmatched to any gene: 5. CDR3 length: 15 amino acids. Per germline, CDR1 LNHDA and CDR2 SQIVND (reference sequence). Many counts were recorded for this clone. Per the original data handling: By means of reference gene primer amplification, nucleated cell counts were estimated. Libraries were prepared by immunoSEQ multiplex PCR; TCRdb keeps only in-frame clonotypes and omits some of them. V and J calls and clone size are given by that table; D and trimming were obtained from the DNA. The sample lists 100,000 to 120,000 clones; more than 70% were seen once.

The sample comprised peripheral blood. The clonotype originates from a woman between 45 and 65 years old with acute or convalescent COVID-19. The chain recombines TRBV19 with TRBJ2-3, with 8 bases lining up with TRBD2. This chain's CDR3 is CASRRTSSSTDTQYF. The DNA for the CDR3 is TGTGCCAGTAGACGGACTAGCTCTAGCACAGATACGCAGTATTTT.